The 11 T cell receptor beta chains below come from one sample, sequenced in a study of radiation and T cells in renal cell carcinoma. Treatment noted: treatment-naive control, cytoreductive nephrectomy. Sequencing was performed with immunoSEQ multiplex PCR; in TCRdb, only in-frame clones are kept and a portion is missing. Of about 7,900 clones listed, approximately 64% are singletons. The material sequenced was tumor tissue, taken from a patient whose treatment was nephrectomy without radiotherapy. All receptors come from a woman between 65 and 79 years old with renal cell carcinoma.

The V and J genes are TRBV30 and TRBJ2-7; 11 nucleotides match TRBD2. Germline V lookup: CDR1 GTSNPN, CDR2 SVGIG (reference sequence). J gave up 1 base and V 1 base, and 3 bases lay outside the gene matches. This CDR3 comprises 15 residues. DNA of the CDR3: TGTGCCTGGAGTGAGGGGACTAGCGGATCCTACGAGCAGTACTTC. Protein product: CAWSEGTSGSYEQYF.

This clone was observed a few times. This chain connects TRBV4-1 to TRBJ2-3, with 7 bases lining up with TRBD2. V shed 0 bases and J 2 bases; nucleotides not matched to a gene: 23. This CDR3 spans 22 amino acids. Germline CDR1 and CDR2: MGHRA and YSYEKL. The CDR3: CASSQEVSSSGEASKHTDTQYF. CDR3 bases: TGCGCCAGCAGCCAAGAGGTCTCATCCAGCGGGGAAGCGAGCAAGCACACAGATACGCAGTATTTT.

The chain recombines TRBV19 with TRBJ2-1; TRBD1 aligns across 11 bases. CDR3 size: 16 residues. The V and J ends lost 4 bases and 7 bases, in that order; junction bases with no gene match: 9. The germline V gene has CDR1 LNHDA and CDR2 SQIVND (reference sequence). The CDR3 DNA follows: TGTGCCAGTAGTACTCGGACAGGGGGCGTCGTAAATGAGCAGTTCTTC. This gives the protein CASSTRTGGVVNEQFF. The full variable domain, in which reference TRBV19 and TRBJ2-1 provide the parts outside the CDR3, is DGGITQSPKYLFRKEGQNVTLSCEQNLNHDAMYWYRQDPGQGLRLIYYSQIVNDFQKGDIAEGYSVSREKKESFPLTVTSAQKNPTAFYLCASSTRTGGVVNEQFFGPGTRLTVL.

The chain links TRBV18 to TRBJ2-3; 7 nucleotides agree with TRBD2. V trimming: 4 bases; J trimming: 7 bases; junction bases outside the gene matches: 5. Germline CDR1 is KGHSH and CDR2 is LQKENI. The CDR3 loop spans 13 amino acids. This CDR3 is CASSQRSGNTQYF. CDR3 DNA sequence: TGTGCCAGCTCACAAAGAAGCGGGAATACGCAGTATTTT. Using reference TRBV18 and TRBJ2-3 for the parts outside the CDR3, the full variable domain is NAGVMQNPRHLVRRRGQEARLRCSPMKGHSHVYWYRQLPEEGLKFMVYLQKENIIDESGMPKERFSAEFPKEGPSILRIQQVVRGDSAAYFCASSQRSGNTQYFGPGTRLTVL.

The count of this clone is one. A clone one base away is much larger, so this may be a read error. This chain uses TRBV6-6 with TRBJ1-2, with 9 bases fitting TRBD1. CDR3 length equals 15 residues. Germline assignment: CDR1 MNHNY and CDR2 SVGAGI (reference sequence). The DNA of the CDR3 is TGTGCCAGCAGCGGACAGGGGCCAAATTTCTATAGCTACACCTTC. It is translated as CASSGQGPNFYSYTF.

The V and J genes are TRBV18 and TRBJ1-1; no definite D call. The CDR3 sequence is 14 residues long. V lost 4 bases, J lost 1 base, and 10 bases lay in between. The germline gives CDR1 KGHSH, CDR2 LQKENI. As DNA, the CDR3 is TGTGCCAGCTCACTTTCACGCGGGAACACTGAAGCTTTCTTT. Protein product: CASSLSRGNTEAFF.

The V and J genes are TRBV10-3 and TRBJ2-2; D is possibly TRBD1 or TRBD2 (6 bases each). V dropped 7 bases and J dropped 4 bases, with 13 bases sitting between them. Germline V CDR1 and CDR2: ENHRY, SYGVKD. The CDR3 is made up of 14 amino acids. CDR3 protein: CAIKGGDGTGELFF. CDR3 DNA: TGTGCCATCAAGGGGGGAGACGGCACCGGGGAGCTGTTTTTT.

The table lists this clone with a count of one. The rearrangement links TRBV13 to TRBJ1-3; a possible D gene is TRBD1 (6 bases). This CDR3 is 14 amino acids long. Germline CDR1 and CDR2: PRHDT and FYEKMQ (reference sequence). V lost 3 bases and J 4 bases, leaving 10 bases between the germline ends. CDR3 in DNA: TGTGCCAGCAGCTTGGTGGGGGCAGGAAACACCATATATTTT. It specifies CASSLVGAGNTIYF.

The CDR3 reads CASSRLAGTYEQYF. For the CDR3, the DNA is TGTGCCAGCAGTAGACTAGCGGGGACCTACGAGCAGTACTTC. The genes are TRBV6-1 and TRBJ2-7, with 11 positions matching TRBD2. CDR1 and CDR2 (germline): MNHNS, SASEGT. This CDR3 has 14 residues. The V gene end was trimmed by 5 bases and the J gene end by 2 bases; junction bases not matched to a gene: 2.

The V call is TRBV7-9, the J call TRBJ2-2; D remains unclear. In germline, CDR1 is SEHNR, CDR2 FQNEAQ (reference sequence). CDR3 length equals 15 residues. V lost 2 bases to trimming and J lost 5 bases, with 12 bases between them. The CDR3 sequence: CASSLTQIGTGELFF. Here the CDR3 DNA reads TGTGCCAGCAGCTTAACACAGATCGGGACCGGGGAGCTGTTTTTT.

The V gene is TRBV2, the J gene TRBJ1-1; D may be TRBD1 (5 bases). CDR1 is SNHLY and CDR2 is FYNNEI in the germline V gene. The CDR3 sequence is 12 residues long. Trimming took off 4 bases at V and 11 bases at J, with 14 bases between the two ends. The CDR3 bases are TGTGCCAGCAGTGGGGGCCCTCGGTTGGCTTTCTTT. It translates to CASSGGPRLAFF.